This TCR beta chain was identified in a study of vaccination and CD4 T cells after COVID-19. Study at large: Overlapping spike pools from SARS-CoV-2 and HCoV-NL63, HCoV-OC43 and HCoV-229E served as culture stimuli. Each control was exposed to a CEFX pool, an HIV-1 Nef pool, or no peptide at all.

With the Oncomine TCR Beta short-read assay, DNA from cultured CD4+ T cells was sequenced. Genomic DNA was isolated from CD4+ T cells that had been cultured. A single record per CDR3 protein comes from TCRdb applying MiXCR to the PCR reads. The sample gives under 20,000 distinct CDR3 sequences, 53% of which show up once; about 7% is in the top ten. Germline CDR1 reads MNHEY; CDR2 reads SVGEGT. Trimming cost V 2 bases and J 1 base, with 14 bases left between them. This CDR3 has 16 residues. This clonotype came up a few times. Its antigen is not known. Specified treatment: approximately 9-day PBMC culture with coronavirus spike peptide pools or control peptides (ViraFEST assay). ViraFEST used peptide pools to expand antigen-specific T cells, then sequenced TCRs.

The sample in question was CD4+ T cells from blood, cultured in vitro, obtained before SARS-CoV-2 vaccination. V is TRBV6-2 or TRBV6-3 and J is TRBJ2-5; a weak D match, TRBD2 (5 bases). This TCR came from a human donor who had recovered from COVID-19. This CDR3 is CASSYIGIKFQETQYF. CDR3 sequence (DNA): TGTGCCAGCAGTTACATCGGGATAAAGTTCCAAGAGACCCAGTACTTC.